The 29 T cell receptor beta chains in this list originate from one sample, sequenced in a study of blood T cell repertoires in COVID-19. The data were produced by immunoSEQ multiplex PCR, yet TCRdb's version contains in-frame clones alone and is incomplete. Altogether under 200,000 clones are present, roughly 87% being singletons, with the ten largest covering roughly 7%. What was sequenced was PBMCs or T cells enriched from blood (not recorded which). The receptors originated from a woman aged 50 to 60 who had recovered from COVID-19.

The rearrangement uses TRBV25-1 and TRBJ2-5, with D possibly matching TRBD1 (5 bases). V was pared by 5 bases and J by 3 bases, with 16 bases between. The CDR3 runs to 15 residues. The V gene's germline CDR1 is MGHDK and CDR2 SYGVNS. The CDR3 sequence: CASSTRQTSKETQYF. In DNA form, the CDR3 reads TGTGCCAGCAGTACCCGACAGACCTCAAAAGAGACCCAGTACTTC.

This sequence joins TRBV6-4 and TRBJ1-2, with no clear D. The CDR3 covers 14 residues. Trimming pared 1 base from V and 8 bases from J, leaving 14 bases between. Germline V lookup: CDR1 MRHNA, CDR2 SNTAGT. CDR3 nucleotides: TGTGCCAGCAGTGACTACAAGGGAGGAGGGGGCTACACCTTC. Amino acids: CASSDYKGGGGYTF.

J is TRBJ1-1 and V is TRBV7-2; D may be TRBD1 (5 bases). Germline V gene lookup returns CDR1 SGHTA and CDR2 FQGNSA. V lost 11 bases, J lost 1 base, and 14 bases lay in between. The CDR3 sequence is 13 residues long. The CDR3: CACLGQTNTEAFF. The CDR3 DNA is TGTGCCTGCTTGGGGCAGACGAACACTGAAGCTTTCTTT.

This chain joins TRBV28 and TRBJ1-5; 7 bases map to TRBD1. This CDR3 spans 15 amino acids. Unmatched junction bases numbered 5, after V lost 5 bases and J lost 1 base. Germline lookup yields CDR1 MDHEN and CDR2 SYDVKM. CDR3 residues: CASSLPTGSNQPQHF. Written as DNA, the CDR3 is TGTGCCAGCAGTCTTCCGACAGGGAGCAATCAGCCCCAGCATTTT.

The V and J genes are TRBV2 and TRBJ1-6; 10 bases match TRBD1. This CDR3 is built from 15 residues. The ends lost 3 bases at V and 7 bases at J; junction bases unmatched: 3. Germline V gene data show CDR1 as SNHLY and CDR2 as FYNNEI. CDR3 in DNA: TGTGCCAGCAGTGATTGGACAGGGGGAAATTCACCCCTCCACTTT. This encodes CASSDWTGGNSPLHF.

This clone was detected a few times. The V call is TRBV19, the J call TRBJ1-2, with a tentative D call TRBD1 (5 bases). The V end was cut by 5 bases, the J end by 8 bases, with 18 bases between. The CDR3 contains 14 residues. Germline CDR1 LNHDA, CDR2 SQIVND (reference sequence). Here the CDR3 reads CASSPTDLLGGYTF. Here the CDR3 DNA reads TGTGCCAGTAGTCCGACAGACCTATTAGGAGGCTACACCTTC.

This sequence joins TRBV7-9 and TRBJ1-5, with D possibly matching TRBD1 (6 bases). This CDR3 contains 18 residues. CDR1 and CDR2 from the germline V gene are SEHNR and FQNEAQ (reference sequence). V gave up 0 bases and J gave up 0 bases, with 15 bases separating them. The CDR3 spells CASSLAIRTVYSNQPQHF. The CDR3, as DNA: TGTGCCAGCAGCTTAGCTATCAGGACAGTCTATAGCAATCAGCCCCAGCATTTT. The entire variable domain, with the rest obtained from reference TRBV7-9 and TRBJ1-5, is as follows: DTGVSQNPRHKITKRGQNVTFRCDPISEHNRLYWYRQTLGQGPEFLTYFQNEAQLEKSRLLSDRFSAERPKGSFSTLEIQRTEQGDSAMYLCASSLAIRTVYSNQPQHFGDGTRLSIL.

The chain joins TRBV28 to TRBJ2-7, with D possibly being TRBD1 (5 bases). V was cut by 4 bases and J by 0 bases, with 13 bases left in between. Germline V gives CDR1 MDHEN, CDR2 SYDVKM. This CDR3 is built from 15 residues. The chain's CDR3 is CASSSATGSSYEQYF. CDR3 in DNA: TGTGCCAGCAGTTCGGCCACAGGTAGCTCCTACGAGCAGTACTTC.

This clone occurred once. The chain joins TRBV5-1 to TRBJ1-2; D remains ambiguous. CDR1 SGHRS and CDR2 YFSETQ come from the germline V gene. This CDR3 is 13 amino acids long. V lost 0 bases, J lost 6 bases, and 9 bases lay in between. CDR3 in DNA: TGCGCCAGCAGCTTGGCCATCCACAATGGCTACACCTTC. It translates to CASSLAIHNGYTF. Full variable domain (outside the CDR3, taken from reference TRBV5-1 and TRBJ1-2): KAGVTQTPRYLIKTRGQQVTLSCSPISGHRSVSWYQQTPGQGLQFLFEYFSETQRNKGNFPGRFSGRQFSNSRSEMNVSTLELGDSALYLCASSLAIHNGYTFGSGTRLTVV.

The rearrangement links TRBV28 to TRBJ1-2; TRBD1 matches 10 bases. The germline gives CDR1 MDHEN, CDR2 SYDVKM. Unmatched junction bases numbered 8, after V lost 3 bases and J lost 4 bases. CDR3 size: 16 residues. The CDR3 DNA sequence: TGTGCCAGCAGTTTTTCCGGGACAGGGGCTCTCTATGGCTACACCTTC. This gives the protein CASSFSGTGALYGYTF.

J is TRBJ1-5 and V is TRBV19; 8 bases map to TRBD1. Losses at the gene ends were 4 bases for V and 7 bases for J; bases not matched to a gene: 6. Germline V gene data show CDR1 as LNHDA and CDR2 as SQIVND (reference sequence). There are 14 residues in the CDR3. The CDR3 region has the DNA TGTGCCAGTAGTAGGACAGGGTTTCTCCAGCCCCAGCATTTT. This translates into CASSRTGFLQPQHF.

The chain is built from TRBV6-5 and TRBJ2-7, with TRBD2 identical over 7 bases. The V segment lost 8 bases and the J segment 2 bases; nucleotides outside the gene matches: 6. Looked up from germline, CDR1 is MNHEY and CDR2 is SVGAGI. The CDR3 extends over 13 amino acids. DNA of the CDR3: TGTGCCAGCGGGAGGGAAAGCCCCTACGAGCAGTACTTC. It encodes CASGRESPYEQYF.

The V gene is TRBV7-8, the J gene TRBJ1-5; a possible D gene is TRBD1 (5 bases). V was pared by 4 bases and J by 4 bases, with 8 bases between. From germline, CDR1 is SGHVS and CDR2 FQNEAQ. This CDR3 has 13 residues. CDR3 residues: CASSSQGNQPQHF. CDR3 DNA: TGTGCCAGCAGCTCCCAGGGTAATCAGCCCCAGCATTTT.

The chain has TRBV7-9 and TRBJ1-4; D not resolved. Germline CDR1 is SEHNR and CDR2 is FQNEAQ (reference sequence). The CDR3 loop spans 13 amino acids. Between the trimmed V and J ends, which lost 6 bases and 7 bases, there was a span of 12 bases. CDR3 nucleotides: TGTGCCAGCAGGGACGGGAAGAGTGAAAAACTGTTTTTT. It codes for CASRDGKSEKLFF. Based on the CDR3 plus reference TRBV7-9 and TRBJ1-4, the full variable domain is DTGVSQNPRHKITKRGQNVTFRCDPISEHNRLYWYRQTLGQGPEFLTYFQNEAQLEKSRLLSDRFSAERPKGSFSTLEIQRTEQGDSAMYLCASRDGKSEKLFFGSGTQLSVL.

The rearrangement joins TRBV5-1 to TRBJ2-5, with 8 bases fitting TRBD2. J lost 2 bases, V lost 0 bases, and 6 bases had no gene match. The CDR3 has 16 amino acids. CDR1 and CDR2 from the germline V gene are SGHRS and YFSETQ. The DNA for the CDR3 is TGCGCCAGCAGCTTGGGCCCCACTAGCGGACAAGAGACCCAGTACTTC. It encodes CASSLGPTSGQETQYF.

The genes are TRBV28 and TRBJ2-5; 9 nucleotides align to TRBD2. Trimming removed 6 bases from V and 5 bases from J; junction bases left unmatched: 4. This CDR3 region has 13 residues. Looked up from germline, CDR1 is MDHEN and CDR2 is SYDVKM. CDR3 in amino acids: CASSSGGRETQYF. Written as DNA, the CDR3 is TGTGCCAGCAGCAGCGGGGGGCGGGAGACCCAGTACTTC.

The chain joins TRBV3-1 (or the pseudogene TRBV3-2) to TRBJ1-2; D call uncertain. The ends were cut back, 1 base at V and 6 bases at J, with 15 bases in the middle. Germline V gene lookup returns CDR1 LGHDT and CDR2 YNNKEL (reference sequence). CDR3 length equals 15 residues. In DNA, the CDR3 is TGTGCCAGCAGCCAAGGGAGAGTATTTAGTGATGGCTACACCTTC. This gives the protein CASSQGRVFSDGYTF.

The CDR3 bases are TGTGCCAGCAGGGCCTCGGGTAATCTGGGTACGCAGTATTTT. Protein: CASRASGNLGTQYF. The chain carries TRBV14 and TRBJ2-3; D is ambiguous. The CDR3 is 14 residues long. Trimming stripped 6 bases from V and 8 bases from J, with 18 bases between. Looked up from germline, CDR1 is SGHDN and CDR2 is FVKESK.

The chain combines TRBV24-1 with TRBJ2-2; D remains unclear. There are 17 residues in the CDR3. Trimming left V 1 base short and J 2 bases short, with 13 bases between. Germline CDR1 is KGHDR and CDR2 is SFDVKD. The CDR3 DNA follows: TGTGCCACCAGTGATTTAGACACCGCCTTAAACACCGGGGAGCTGTTTTTT. This gives the protein CATSDLDTALNTGELFF.

The chain employs TRBV4-1 and TRBJ2-1; 7 bases align to TRBD2. V dropped 0 bases and J dropped 0; count of bases not matched to a gene: 8. The germline V gene has CDR1 MGHRA and CDR2 YSYEKL. The CDR3 totals 18 residues. The chain's CDR3 is CASSQEGVLAASYNEQFF. The CDR3 coding sequence is TGCGCCAGCAGCCAAGAAGGGGTCCTAGCGGCCTCCTACAATGAGCAGTTCTTC.

DNA of the CDR3: TGTGCCTGGAGTGAACACTATAATTCACCCCTCCACTTT. Its protein is CAWSEHYNSPLHF. The rearrangement links TRBV30 to TRBJ1-6; D is undetermined. CDR1 is GTSNPN and CDR2 is SVGIG in the germline V gene (reference sequence). V shed 1 base and J shed 3 bases, with 4 bases lying between them. The CDR3 totals 13 residues.

The chain is built from TRBV19 and TRBJ1-2; TRBD1 matches at 9 bases. CDR3 length: 14 amino acids. Germline V gene lookup returns CDR1 LNHDA and CDR2 SQIVND (reference sequence). With 8 bases clipped from V and 4 bases from J, the junction kept 8 bases outside the gene matches. The CDR3 here is CASCPGQGLYGYTF. The CDR3 nucleotides read TGTGCCAGTTGTCCGGGACAGGGACTCTATGGCTACACCTTC. Using reference TRBV19 and TRBJ1-2 for the parts outside the CDR3, the full variable domain is DGGITQSPKYLFRKEGQNVTLSCEQNLNHDAMYWYRQDPGQGLRLIYYSQIVNDFQKGDIAEGYSVSREKKESFPLTVTSAQKNPTAFYLCASCPGQGLYGYTFGSGTRLTVV.

The chain is built from TRBV2 and TRBJ2-7; 15 bases agree with TRBD2. V was pared by 5 bases and J by 7 bases, with 3 bases of the junction left unmatched. Germline V lookup: CDR1 SNHLY, CDR2 FYNNEI. The CDR3 length is 14 residues. In DNA, the CDR3 is TGTGCCAGCAGTCGGACTAGCGGGAGGGGTGAGCAGTACTTC. Translating it yields CASSRTSGRGEQYF.

The CDR3 region has the DNA TGTGCCAGCTCACGCCTAGGACAGGGGAAGAATGGCTACACCTTC. Translated, it gives CASSRLGQGKNGYTF. The V and J genes are TRBV18 and TRBJ1-2; TRBD1 matches at 9 bases. Germline V lookup: CDR1 KGHSH, CDR2 LQKENI. The V gene end was trimmed by 4 bases and the J gene end by 6 bases; junction bases not matched to a gene: 9. The CDR3 totals 15 residues.

This chain connects TRBV13 to TRBJ1-1, with D perhaps TRBD1 (6 bases). Germline V gene sequence: CDR1 PRHDT, CDR2 FYEKMQ (reference sequence). Trimming stripped 9 bases from V and 3 bases from J, with 14 bases between. This CDR3 is built from 13 residues. For the CDR3, the DNA is TGTGCCAGTTCAACAGGGTTTGACACTGAAGCTTTCTTT. It is translated as CASSTGFDTEAFF.

The V call is TRBV2, the J call TRBJ2-1; 7 nucleotides line up with TRBD2. With 5 bases clipped from V and 4 bases from J, the junction kept 5 bases outside the gene matches. The CDR3 is made up of 14 amino acids. Germline CDR1 reads SNHLY; CDR2 reads FYNNEI. CDR3 DNA: TGTGCCAGCAGTAGTGGACTAGGGTACAATGAGCAGTTCTTC. Translation: CASSSGLGYNEQFF.

The chain recombines TRBV7-8 with TRBJ2-5; no clear D. This CDR3 contains 11 residues. V lost 2 bases and J 5 bases, leaving 3 bases between the germline ends. The germline V gene encodes CDR1 SGHVS and CDR2 FQNEAQ. The CDR3 reads CASSLYETQYF. The CDR3 DNA is TGTGCCAGCAGCTTATATGAGACCCAGTACTTC.

The rearrangement links TRBV18 to TRBJ2-3; D is uncertain. The V gene lost 0 bases and the J gene lost 1 base, with 8 bases spanning the gap. CDR3 length equals 15 residues. The germline CDR1 and CDR2 sequences are KGHSH and LQKENI. CDR3 amino acids: CASSPPAQGTDTQYF. The CDR3 DNA reads as TGTGCCAGCTCACCACCGGCGCAGGGCACAGATACGCAGTATTTT.

On this clone itself: A read error may account for a junction end that differs from germline. The rearrangement uses TRBV7-9 and TRBJ1-6; perhaps TRBD1 as D (5 bases). Germline CDR1 is SEHNR and CDR2 is FQNEAQ (reference sequence). The length of the CDR3 is 15 residues. DNA of the CDR3: TGTGCCAGCAGCTTGGGGCAAACGGAGAATTCAGCCCTCCACTTT. This codes for CASSLGQTENSALHF.